These 28 T cell receptor beta chains share one sample of origin, sequenced in a study of blood T cell repertoires in COVID-19. Libraries were prepared by immunoSEQ multiplex PCR; TCRdb keeps only in-frame clonotypes and omits some of them. The table shows 300,000 to 500,000 clones, with approximately 88% occurring only once. Material for sequencing was PBMCs or T cells enriched from blood (not recorded which). The receptors originated from a woman in her twenties or thirties with acute COVID-19.

The rearrangement links TRBV19 to TRBJ1-2; a possible D gene is TRBD1 (5 bases). CDR1 and CDR2 (germline): LNHDA, SQIVND (reference sequence). Trimming took off 5 bases at V and 6 bases at J, with 19 bases between the two ends. This CDR3 region has 15 residues. CDR3 region: CASSPPGGVRDGYTF. In nucleotides, the CDR3 is TGTGCCAGTAGTCCTCCGGGGGGGGTCAGGGATGGCTACACCTTC. Full variable domain (missing parts from reference TRBV19 and TRBJ1-2): DGGITQSPKYLFRKEGQNVTLSCEQNLNHDAMYWYRQDPGQGLRLIYYSQIVNDFQKGDIAEGYSVSREKKESFPLTVTSAQKNPTAFYLCASSPPGGVRDGYTFGSGTRLTVV.

The V and J genes are TRBV24-1 and TRBJ2-2; D gene uncertain. Trimming cost V 4 bases and J 0 bases, with 8 bases left between them. The CDR3 has 15 residues. Germline V gene data show CDR1 as KGHDR and CDR2 as SFDVKD. This CDR3 is CATSDPTANTGELFF. In nucleotides, the CDR3 is TGTGCCACCAGTGACCCAACAGCGAACACCGGGGAGCTGTTTTTT.

The V call is TRBV7-9, the J call TRBJ2-1; TRBD2 matches 8 bases. The CDR3 extends over 18 amino acids. CDR1 is SEHNR and CDR2 is FQNEAQ in the germline V gene (reference sequence). Losses at the gene ends were 5 bases for V and 0 bases for J; bases not matched to a gene: 12. CDR3 coding DNA: TGTGCCAGCAGCCCTCCCGGACCGGGGGGGCCCTCCTACAATGAGCAGTTCTTC. It is translated as CASSPPGPGGPSYNEQFF.

This clone has only a few counts. V and J are TRBV10-1 and TRBJ2-3; weak D call: TRBD2 (6 bases). Germline V gene data show CDR1 as WNHNN and CDR2 as SYGVQD (reference sequence). Deletions cut 3 bases from V and 8 bases from J, with 15 bases between. The CDR3 consists of 14 residues. The CDR3 DNA reads TGCGCCAGCAGTGACGGAGGGCTCGGGGTTACGCAGTATTTT. Translating gives CASSDGGLGVTQYF.

This clone was picked up many times. The genes are TRBV28 and TRBJ2-7; D gene unclear. Trimming removed 6 bases from V and 0 bases from J, with 9 bases in between. Germline V CDR1 and CDR2: MDHEN, SYDVKM. This CDR3 comprises 13 residues. CDR3 in amino acids: CASRHPSSYEQYF. In DNA form, the CDR3 reads TGTGCCAGCAGACACCCAAGCTCCTACGAGCAGTACTTC.

This chain links TRBV19 with TRBJ2-3, with a possible D match to TRBD2 (6 bases). The CDR3 length is 15 residues. Germline loops: CDR1 LNHDA, CDR2 SQIVND (reference sequence). The V and J ends lost 6 bases and 0 bases respectively, with 13 bases between them. CDR3 bases: TGTGCCAGTAGAACCCTTGCGGGGAGCACAGATACGCAGTATTTT. It is translated as CASRTLAGSTDTQYF. Together with reference TRBV19 and TRBJ2-3, the CDR3 gives the full variable domain: DGGITQSPKYLFRKEGQNVTLSCEQNLNHDAMYWYRQDPGQGLRLIYYSQIVNDFQKGDIAEGYSVSREKKESFPLTVTSAQKNPTAFYLCASRTLAGSTDTQYFGPGTRLTVL.

V usage is TRBV29-1 and J usage is TRBJ1-1, with unresolved D. CDR3 length: 12 residues. Germline CDR1 reads SQVTM; CDR2 reads ANQGSEA. V was pared by 7 bases and J by 4 bases, with 13 bases between. For the CDR3, the DNA is TGCAGCGCCAATTCGAGGGCCACTGAAGCTTTCTTT. Translation gives CSANSRATEAFF.

V and J are TRBV14 and TRBJ2-3; TRBD1 might be the D (5 bases). The ends were cut back, 4 bases at V and 5 bases at J, with 10 bases in the middle. The CDR3 totals 13 residues. Germline CDR1 is SGHDN and CDR2 is FVKESK. The CDR3 DNA reads as TGTGCCAGCAGCCGCCAGCAGGGAGATACGCAGTATTTT. Translated, it gives CASSRQQGDTQYF.

This clone has more than one count but fewer than ten. The genes are TRBV7-5 and TRBJ1-6. TRBV7-5 represents a pseudogene. This CDR3 has 18 amino acids. The CDR3 region is CVRSPPSRPGKANSPLHF. The CDR3 DNA reads TGTGTCAGAAGCCCCCCCAGCAGACCGGGGAAAGCTAATTCACCCCTCCACTTT.

The V call is TRBV7-2, the J call TRBJ1-5, with TRBD1 matching 8 bases. Germline loops: CDR1 SGHTA, CDR2 FQGNSA. This CDR3 comprises 15 residues. The J segment lost 4 bases and the V segment lost 5 bases, leaving 7 bases of the junction unmatched. The CDR3 spells CASSAFGQGNQPQHF. The CDR3 bases are TGTGCCAGCAGCGCCTTTGGACAGGGAAATCAGCCCCAGCATTTT.

A note on this clone: Other nucleotide sequences in the sample specify the same CDR3. Here the CDR3 DNA reads TGCGCCAGCAGCCAAGTGACAGGTTCAAATTCACCCCTCCACTTT. Translation gives CASSQVTGSNSPLHF. The chain recombines TRBV4-3 with TRBJ1-6, with D maybe TRBD1 (6 bases). V was clipped by 1 base and J by 7 bases, with 11 bases between them. There are 15 residues in the CDR3. CDR1 is LGHNA, CDR2 YSLEER, per germline.

The chain carries TRBV27 and TRBJ1-2; D possibly corresponds to TRBD1 (5 bases). The CDR3 contains 14 residues. Looked up from germline, CDR1 is MNHEY and CDR2 is SMNVEV (reference sequence). Trimming removed 4 bases at V and 2 bases at J, with 11 bases between. The CDR3: CASSSQGSNYGYTF. In DNA form, the CDR3 reads TGTGCCAGCAGTTCTCAGGGTTCGAACTATGGCTACACCTTC.

The V and J genes are TRBV30 and TRBJ2-5; D might be TRBD1 (5 bases). Germline assignment: CDR1 GTSNPN and CDR2 SVGIG (reference sequence). This CDR3 has 15 amino acids. The V gene lost 2 bases and the J gene lost 3 bases, with 16 bases spanning the gap. In nucleotides, the CDR3 is TGTGCCTGGAGTAGGGGTACGCAAAACAAAGAGACCCAGTACTTC. This sequence encodes CAWSRGTQNKETQYF.

The V gene is TRBV4-3, the J gene TRBJ2-2; possible D gene TRBD2, 5 bases. Germline values: CDR1 LGHNA, CDR2 YSLEER. This CDR3 spans 15 amino acids. Trimming took 2 bases from V and 2 from J, leaving 9 bases between them. As DNA, the CDR3 is TGCGCCAGCAGCCAAACGGGAAGAAACACCGGGGAGCTGTTTTTT. Translation gives CASSQTGRNTGELFF.

The chain uses TRBV21-1 and TRBJ2-7; TRBD1 was called by the table and not checked on the DNA. TRBV21-1 is noted as a pseudogene. This CDR3 is built from 17 residues. CDR3 protein: CASSKTGGEVTEYEQYF. The CDR3 DNA reads as TGTGCCAGCAGCAAGACAGGGGGCGAGGTCACCGAGTACGAGCAGTACTTC.

The V gene is TRBV2, the J gene TRBJ1-2, with D possibly being TRBD1 (6 bases). This CDR3 is built from 15 residues. Trimming left V 5 bases short and J 6 bases short, with 19 bases between. Germline V gene data show CDR1 as SNHLY and CDR2 as FYNNEI. CDR3 nucleotide sequence: TGTGCCAGCAGTAAAACAGGGTCTGGTCGTAATGGCTACACCTTC. Its translation is CASSKTGSGRNGYTF.

The gene calls are TRBV10-1 and TRBJ2-2; a possible D gene is TRBD1 (6 bases). The germline V gene encodes CDR1 WNHNN and CDR2 SYGVQD (reference sequence). V lost 6 bases and J 6 bases, leaving 11 bases between the germline ends. The CDR3 runs to 13 residues. Written as DNA, the CDR3 is TGCGCCAGCAGGGGCGACAGGCCCGGGGAGCTGTTTTTT. This codes for CASRGDRPGELFF.

V and J are TRBV5-1 and TRBJ2-5; maybe TRBD2 (7 bases). The CDR3 covers 14 residues. Germline V gives CDR1 SGHRS, CDR2 YFSETQ. The V and J ends lost 6 bases and 4 bases respectively, with 16 bases between them. CDR3 loop: CASNLGGGVETQYF. The DNA for the CDR3 is TGCGCCAGCAACCTTGGCGGGGGCGTAGAGACCCAGTACTTC.

The J gene is TRBJ2-7, the V gene TRBV5-4; 7 nucleotides align to TRBD1. The CDR3 is 14 amino acids. Trimming took 3 bases from V and 2 from J; bases not matched to a gene: 5. Germline CDR1 reads SGHNT; CDR2 reads YYREEE (reference sequence). CDR3 protein: CASSSGTVPYEQYF. CDR3 nucleotide sequence: TGTGCCAGCAGCTCAGGGACAGTCCCCTACGAGCAGTACTTC. The whole variable domain, filled in from reference TRBV5-4 and TRBJ2-7, reads ETGVTQSPTHLIKTRGQQVTLRCSSQSGHNTVSWYQQALGQGPQFIFQYYREEENGRGNFPPRFSGLQFPNYSSELNVNALELDDSALYLCASSSGTVPYEQYFGPGTRLTVT.

The V call is TRBV9, the J call TRBJ2-7, with 11 bases aligning to TRBD2. Germline CDR1 reads SGDLS; CDR2 reads YYNGEE. V shed 4 bases and J 1 base; nucleotides not matched to a gene: 4. The CDR3 totals 15 residues. The chain's CDR3 is CASSTTSGTSYEQYF. The DNA for the CDR3 is TGTGCCAGCAGCACGACTAGCGGGACGTCCTACGAGCAGTACTTC.

In regard to this clone: The sample has other DNA sequences that encode this CDR3 too. This chain joins TRBV24-1 and TRBJ2-5; 9 bases align to TRBD1. Germline-derived CDR1 and CDR2 are KGHDR and SFDVKD. Unmatched junction bases numbered 5, after V lost 2 bases and J lost 5 bases. The CDR3 is made up of 15 amino acids. For the CDR3, the DNA is TGTGCCACCAGTGATTCGGGACAGGGAGGTGAGACCCAGTACTTC. Its translation: CATSDSGQGGETQYF.

The rearrangement joins TRBV7-9 to TRBJ2-7, with 10 nucleotides matching TRBD2. Germline V gene sequence: CDR1 SEHNR, CDR2 FQNEAQ (reference sequence). Trimming removed 2 bases from V and 2 bases from J; junction bases left unmatched: 6. CDR3 length: 16 residues. The CDR3 DNA sequence: TGTGCCAGCAGCTTACCTCCGGGACTAGCGACCTACGAGCAGTACTTC. Protein product: CASSLPPGLATYEQYF.

The chain recombines TRBV5-6 with TRBJ1-3, with D possibly TRBD1 on 5 matching bases. V was clipped by 2 bases and J by 0 bases, with 9 bases between them. Germline values: CDR1 SGHDT, CDR2 YYEEEE. This CDR3 has 15 residues. CDR3: CASSFSGGSGNTIYF. Here the CDR3 DNA reads TGTGCCAGCAGCTTCTCCGGGGGCTCTGGAAACACCATATATTTT.

J is TRBJ2-2 and V is TRBV24-1; weak D call: TRBD2 (5 bases). Per germline, CDR1 KGHDR and CDR2 SFDVKD. V lost 3 bases to trimming and J lost 3 bases, with 13 bases between them. There are 16 residues in the CDR3. CDR3 loop: CATSDLGRGYTGELFF. The DNA of the CDR3 is TGTGCCACCAGTGATCTGGGCCGCGGGTACACCGGGGAGCTGTTTTTT.

The genes are TRBV18 and TRBJ1-1; D remains ambiguous. CDR3 length: 15 residues. CDR1 is KGHSH and CDR2 is LQKENI in the germline V gene. V lost 3 bases to trimming and J lost 0 bases, with 11 bases between them. The CDR3 DNA follows: TGTGCCAGCTCACCCGTGAGAGGGTTGAACACTGAAGCTTTCTTT. Its protein is CASSPVRGLNTEAFF. The variable domain in full, with the rest retrieved from reference TRBV18 and TRBJ1-1, is NAGVMQNPRHLVRRRGQEARLRCSPMKGHSHVYWYRQLPEEGLKFMVYLQKENIIDESGMPKERFSAEFPKEGPSILRIQQVVRGDSAAYFCASSPVRGLNTEAFFGQGTRLTVV.

The genes are TRBV5-1 and TRBJ2-7, with 7 bases lining up with TRBD1. J was trimmed by 2 bases and V by 4 bases; bases with no gene match: 9. Germline V gives CDR1 SGHRS, CDR2 YFSETQ. This CDR3 region has 15 residues. The CDR3 nucleotides are TGCGCCAGCAGCCCAGGGGACAGCAGAGCCTACGAGCAGTACTTC. As protein: CASSPGDSRAYEQYF.

The chain has TRBV6-5 and TRBJ1-2; D unclear. The ends were cut back, 7 bases at V and 4 bases at J, with 16 bases in the middle. CDR1 and CDR2 from the germline V gene are MNHEY and SVGAGI. This CDR3 contains 14 residues. The CDR3 DNA reads as TGTGCCAGCACTGCTCGGGTTCCGGGCTATGGCTACACCTTC. This translates into CASTARVPGYGYTF.

The chain is built from TRBV6-5 and TRBJ1-5; maybe TRBD1 (6 bases). Trimming stripped 7 bases from V and 2 bases from J, with 12 bases between. Germline V gene sequence: CDR1 MNHEY, CDR2 SVGAGI. The CDR3 spans 14 residues. The CDR3 protein is CASTPGVGNQPQHF. CDR3 nucleotide sequence: TGTGCCAGCACCCCAGGGGTCGGCAATCAGCCCCAGCATTTT.